Listed here are 6 T cell receptor beta chains from one sample, sequenced in a study of control samples from healthy donors and cancer patients. Profiling relied on immunoSEQ multiplex PCR, and the TCRdb table lists in-frame clones only, not all of them. The table records 150,000 to 200,000 clones, around 90% of them present only once. The sample comprised blood. The source is a man under 40 in good health.

V is TRBV7-8 and J is TRBJ2-5, with 10 bases aligning to TRBD1. The germline V gene encodes CDR1 SGHVS and CDR2 FQNEAQ. After removal of 4 bases from V and 6 bases from J, the junction contained 11 bases not matched to a gene. This CDR3 region has 16 residues. CDR3 sequence: CASSSLGDRGRQTQYF. Here the CDR3 DNA reads TGTGCCAGCAGCTCTTTAGGGGACAGGGGTCGACAGACCCAGTACTTC.

The gene calls are TRBV9 and TRBJ2-1; no reliable D call. V was cut by 1 base and J by 9 bases, with 8 bases left in between. Germline V gene data show CDR1 as SGDLS and CDR2 as YYNGEE. This CDR3 comprises 12 residues. CDR3 DNA sequence: TGTGCCAGCAGCGTAATGGGGTCTGAGCAGTTCTTC. Protein sequence: CASSVMGSEQFF.

V and J are TRBV6-2 or TRBV6-3 and TRBJ2-6; 9 positions match TRBD1. This CDR3 region has 18 residues. CDR1 and CDR2 (germline): MNHEY, SVGEGT. Losses at the gene ends were 5 bases for V and 1 base for J; bases not matched to a gene: 9. The CDR3 DNA reads as TGTGCCAGCAGTACTCTAACAGGGGGCACTTCTGGGGCCAACGTCCTGACTTTC. Translating gives CASSTLTGGTSGANVLTF.

This sequence joins TRBV7-2 and TRBJ2-7, with a weak D call TRBD2 (6 bases). The germline V and J ends were trimmed by 5 bases and 1 base, with 12 bases remaining between them. The CDR3 has 14 residues. The germline CDR1 and CDR2 sequences are SGHTA and FQGNSA. The chain's CDR3 is CASSTPGRSYEQYF. In nucleotides, the CDR3 is TGTGCCAGCAGCACCCCAGGGAGGTCCTACGAGCAGTACTTC.

This clone was seen a handful of times. The rearrangement links TRBV4-2 to TRBJ2-7; D may be TRBD2 (6 bases). CDR1 LGHNA and CDR2 YNFKEQ come from the germline V gene. The germline V and J ends were trimmed by 1 base and 5 bases, with 12 bases remaining between them. This CDR3 contains 14 residues. CDR3 in DNA: TGTGCCAGCAGCCAAGGACTAGAATCCCACGAGCAGTACTTC. Translated, it gives CASSQGLESHEQYF.

The chain joins TRBV6-5 to TRBJ1-1; D is ambiguous. This CDR3 is 11 amino acids long. V lost 6 bases and J lost 2, with 4 bases in between. Germline V gene data show CDR1 as MNHEY and CDR2 as SVGAGI. This CDR3 reads CASRINTEAFF. The CDR3 DNA reads TGTGCCAGCAGGATAAACACTGAAGCTTTCTTT.